Below are 25 T cell receptor beta chains sequenced from a single sample in a study of cytomegalovirus exposure and HLA in healthy donors. Both 60 Vbeta primers and 13 Jbeta primers went into the PCR. Produced via immunoSEQ multiplex PCR; TCRdb's table is partial and in-frame only. The data contain around 130,000 clones, 70% to 90% of them singletons. Sequenced: PBMCs. The origin of the receptors is a boy between 10 and 17 years old in good health and CMV-seronegative.

The CDR3 reads CASRRQGGNTEAFF. The CDR3 nucleotides read TGTGCCAGCAGACGACAGGGGGGGAACACTGAAGCTTTCTTT. The chain has TRBV6-5 and TRBJ1-1, with 9 bases fitting TRBD1. The CDR3 loop spans 14 amino acids. Per the germline V gene, CDR1 is MNHEY and CDR2 is SVGAGI. Losses at the gene ends were 6 bases for V and 1 base for J; bases not matched to a gene: 3.

J is TRBJ2-7 and V is TRBV5-1; the match to TRBD1 covers 8 bases. The CDR3 runs to 14 residues. The germline CDR1 and CDR2 sequences are SGHRS and YFSETQ. The junction had 6 bases not matched to a gene; V was cut back by 4 bases and J by 3 bases. This CDR3 reads CASSERTGYYEQYF. DNA for the CDR3: TGCGCCAGCAGCGAACGGACAGGGTACTACGAGCAGTACTTC.

This clone was counted a few times. The chain employs TRBV27 and TRBJ1-5; 8 bases are a match to TRBD1. Germline loops: CDR1 MNHEY, CDR2 SMNVEV (reference sequence). The V segment lost 4 bases and the J segment 10 bases; nucleotides outside the gene matches: 9. The CDR3 sequence is 14 residues long. The CDR3 here is CASSSSTGGRPQHF. CDR3 nucleotides: TGTGCCAGCAGTTCATCAACAGGGGGGCGACCCCAGCATTTT.

The genes are TRBV7-9 and TRBJ2-7; 10 nucleotides match TRBD1. Trimming removed 3 bases from V and 5 bases from J; junction bases left unmatched: 7. CDR1 SEHNR and CDR2 FQNEAQ come from the germline V gene (reference sequence). The CDR3 runs to 15 residues. The CDR3 coding sequence is TGTGCCAGCAGCTTCCCGGACAGGGGGACCCACGAGCAGTACTTC. It codes for CASSFPDRGTHEQYF. Using reference TRBV7-9 and TRBJ2-7 for the parts outside the CDR3, the full variable domain is DTGVSQNPRHKITKRGQNVTFRCDPISEHNRLYWYRQTLGQGPEFLTYFQNEAQLEKSRLLSDRFSAERPKGSFSTLEIQRTEQGDSAMYLCASSFPDRGTHEQYFGPGTRLTVT.

The chain carries TRBV29-1 and TRBJ2-2; TRBD1 aligns across 11 bases. CDR1 and CDR2 (germline): SQVTM, ANQGSEA. V was clipped by 2 bases and J by 6 bases; unmatched bases: 11. The CDR3 totals 17 residues. CDR3 sequence reads: CSVESNGGQGVAGELFF. CDR3 DNA: TGCAGCGTTGAATCAAATGGGGGACAGGGGGTTGCCGGGGAGCTGTTTTTT.

The CDR3 loop is CASSPMAGGNTGELFF. As DNA, the CDR3 is TGTGCCAGCAGCCCTATGGCAGGAGGGAACACCGGGGAGCTGTTTTTT. The V and J genes are TRBV7-2 and TRBJ2-2, with D possibly matching TRBD2 (5 bases). The V end lost 5 bases, the J end lost 1 base, and 14 bases lay between the germline ends. Germline V gene sequence: CDR1 SGHTA, CDR2 FQGNSA. The CDR3 covers 16 residues.

The rearrangement joins TRBV7-9 to TRBJ1-5; D call uncertain. V lost 3 bases, J lost 6 bases, and 12 bases lay in between. The CDR3 runs to 14 residues. Germline CDR1 and CDR2: SEHNR and FQNEAQ (reference sequence). CDR3 protein: CASSFEQSGQPQHF. The DNA for the CDR3 is TGTGCCAGCAGCTTCGAACAATCAGGTCAGCCCCAGCATTTT.

J is TRBJ1-5 and V is TRBV30; 9 bases align to TRBD1. The CDR3 has 13 amino acids. Looked up from germline, CDR1 is GTSNPN and CDR2 is SVGIG (reference sequence). After removal of 2 bases from V and 6 bases from J, the junction contained 2 bases not matched to a gene. CDR3 protein: CAWSTGGIQPQHF. Written as DNA, the CDR3 is TGTGCCTGGAGTACAGGGGGCATTCAGCCCCAGCATTTT. Drawing the rest from reference TRBV30 and TRBJ1-5, the complete variable domain is SQTIHQWPATLVQPVGSPLSLECTVEGTSNPNLYWYRQAAGRGLQLLFYSVGIGQISSEVPQNLSASRPQDRQFILSSKKLLLSDSGFYLCAWSTGGIQPQHFGDGTRLSIL.

The V and J genes are TRBV6-1 and TRBJ2-7; 7 bases map to TRBD2. J lost 2 bases, V lost 3 bases, and 4 bases had no gene match. The CDR3 is 14 residues long. Germline loops: CDR1 MNHNS, CDR2 SASEGT. The CDR3 loop is CASSDPGLAYEQYF. The CDR3 DNA is TGTGCCAGCAGTGACCCCGGACTAGCCTACGAGCAGTACTTC.

The chain is built from TRBV5-4 and TRBJ2-5; 7 positions match TRBD2. This CDR3 contains 15 residues. The ends lost 1 base at V and 4 bases at J; junction bases unmatched: 7. Germline V gene lookup returns CDR1 SGHNT and CDR2 YYREEE (reference sequence). The CDR3 DNA reads TGTGCCAGCAGCTTGTTTGGCCCGGGGGGAGAGACCCAGTACTTC. Translated: CASSLFGPGGETQYF.

J is TRBJ2-3 and V is TRBV4-2; 15 bases align to TRBD2. V shed 8 bases and J 4 bases; nucleotides not matched to a gene: 4. The germline V gene encodes CDR1 LGHNA and CDR2 YNFKEQ. The CDR3 covers 15 residues. This chain's CDR3 is CASQGLAGGPDTQYF. DNA for the CDR3: TGTGCCAGCCAAGGACTAGCGGGGGGGCCAGATACGCAGTATTTT.

This clone appeared once. This sequence joins TRBV28 and TRBJ2-2; TRBD1 agrees at 9 bases. Germline loops: CDR1 MDHEN, CDR2 SYDVKM. The CDR3 is 16 amino acids. The trim removed 7 bases at V and 7 bases at J, leaving 13 bases unmatched. The CDR3 DNA reads as TGTGCCAGCAACGAAGCGGGACAGGGAAGAAGCGGGGAGCTGTTTTTT. It codes for CASNEAGQGRSGELFF.

This clone was seen just once. The V and J genes are TRBV9 and TRBJ1-3; D is unclear. The CDR3 extends over 15 amino acids. Germline lookup yields CDR1 SGDLS and CDR2 YYNGEE. V dropped 4 bases and J dropped 0 bases, with 11 bases sitting between them. CDR3 DNA: TGTGCCAGCAGCCCCCGCAGTCCCTCTGGAAACACCATATATTTT. It yields the protein CASSPRSPSGNTIYF.

The V and J genes are TRBV5-6 and TRBJ1-6; D is uncertain. This CDR3 spans 15 amino acids. Germline lookup yields CDR1 SGHDT and CDR2 YYEEEE. V dropped 6 bases and J dropped 6 bases, with 16 bases sitting between them. This CDR3 reads CASTRPGVPNSPLHF. As DNA, the CDR3 is TGTGCCAGCACACGTCCCGGGGTACCTAATTCACCCCTCCACTTT.

The V and J genes are TRBV9 and TRBJ1-3; 10 nucleotides agree with TRBD1. Trimming at V came to 1 base and at J to 2 bases, leaving 3 bases not matched to a gene. The CDR3 is made up of 16 amino acids. The germline V gene has CDR1 SGDLS and CDR2 YYNGEE. CDR3 sequence (DNA): TGTGCCAGCAGCGTAACGGGGACAGGGGCTGGAAACACCATATATTTT. Protein: CASSVTGTGAGNTIYF.

This clone was observed a few times. The chain employs TRBV5-5 and TRBJ1-5; 8 bases fit TRBD1. Germline V CDR1 and CDR2: SGHKS, YYEKEE (reference sequence). This CDR3 region has 14 residues. The J segment lost 9 bases and the V segment lost 4 bases, leaving 9 bases of the junction unmatched. DNA for the CDR3: TGTGCCAGCAGCAGGACGACAGGGGTGAGGCCCCAGCATTTT. Protein product: CASSRTTGVRPQHF. The complete variable domain, with remaining parts taken from reference TRBV5-5 and TRBJ1-5, reads DAGVTQSPTHLIKTRGQQVTLRCSPISGHKSVSWYQQVLGQGPQFIFQYYEKEERGRGNFPDRFSARQFPNYSSELNVNALLLGDSALYLCASSRTTGVRPQHFGDGTRLSIL.

J is TRBJ2-7 and V is TRBV4-3, with a tentative D call TRBD1 (6 bases). Deletions cut 1 base from V and 2 bases from J, with 12 bases between. Germline CDR1 reads LGHNA; CDR2 reads YSLEER. The CDR3 spans 15 residues. CDR3 in amino acids: CASSQVVDSTYEQYF. CDR3 in DNA: TGCGCCAGCAGCCAAGTGGTGGACAGCACCTACGAGCAGTACTTC.

This rearrangement joins TRBV6-5 to TRBJ2-1, with 7 bases fitting TRBD1. The CDR3 runs to 15 residues. V was pared by 0 bases and J by 6 bases, with 5 bases of the junction left unmatched. CDR1 is MNHEY, CDR2 SVGAGI, per germline. DNA for the CDR3: TGTGCCAGCAGTTACTCGAGACAGGGAGCCAATGAGCAGTTCTTC. It is translated as CASSYSRQGANEQFF.

This clone was counted a few times. The rearrangement links TRBV4-3 to TRBJ1-1; 7 nucleotides agree with TRBD1. The germline CDR1 and CDR2 sequences are LGHNA and YSLEER. V was clipped by 0 bases and J by 1 base; unmatched bases: 8. The CDR3 totals 17 residues. CDR3: CASSQDTHDRANTEAFF. Written as DNA, the CDR3 is TGCGCCAGCAGCCAAGATACCCACGACAGGGCGAACACTGAAGCTTTCTTT.

This chain joins TRBV7-2 and TRBJ1-1; D possibly corresponds to TRBD1 (6 bases). V was trimmed by 5 bases and J by 0 bases, leaving 16 bases between them. Germline values: CDR1 SGHTA, CDR2 FQGNSA. CDR3 length: 16 amino acids. The CDR3: CASSLQGFGMNTEAFF. As DNA, the CDR3 is TGTGCCAGCAGCCTACAGGGCTTCGGGATGAACACTGAAGCTTTCTTT.

Here the CDR3 reads CASSLLQEQFF. The CDR3 coding sequence is TGCGCCAGCAGCTTGTTGCAGGAGCAGTTCTTC. The chain has TRBV5-1 and TRBJ2-1, with D uncertain. Trimming took off 1 base at V and 10 bases at J, with 6 bases between the two ends. Germline V gene lookup returns CDR1 SGHRS and CDR2 YFSETQ. The CDR3 length is 11 residues.

The rearrangement uses TRBV28 and TRBJ1-1; D may be TRBD1 (5 bases). The CDR3 consists of 14 residues. V lost 5 bases to trimming and J lost 0 bases, with 10 bases between them. Germline V lookup: CDR1 MDHEN, CDR2 SYDVKM. The CDR3 bases are TGTGCCAGCAGTGGGGGGTCCTTGAACACTGAAGCTTTCTTT. It specifies CASSGGSLNTEAFF.

The V and J genes are TRBV9 and TRBJ1-2, with D tentatively TRBD1 (6 bases). V lost 3 bases, J lost 1 base, and 10 bases lay in between. Germline lookup yields CDR1 SGDLS and CDR2 YYNGEE. The CDR3 extends over 14 amino acids. As DNA, the CDR3 is TGTGCCAGCAGCGAGCTACAGGGTAACTATGGCTACACCTTC. Protein product: CASSELQGNYGYTF.

The chain links TRBV28 to TRBJ2-3; D is unresolved. Germline-derived CDR1 and CDR2 are MDHEN and SYDVKM. V lost 3 bases, J lost 1 base, and 11 bases lay in between. The CDR3 is 15 residues long. CDR3 amino acids: CASSFRAQGTDTQYF. Here the CDR3 DNA reads TGTGCCAGCAGTTTTCGCGCCCAGGGCACAGATACGCAGTATTTT.

The rearrangement joins TRBV19 to TRBJ2-7, with 10 positions matching TRBD2. Germline V gene data show CDR1 as LNHDA and CDR2 as SQIVND (reference sequence). V lost 5 bases to trimming and J lost 4 bases; unmatched junction nucleotides: 5. CDR3 length: 14 amino acids. CDR3: CASSPRLAGYEQYF. The CDR3 DNA reads as TGTGCCAGTAGTCCCCGACTAGCGGGTTACGAGCAGTACTTC.